The clone carrying this T cell receptor (beta chain) has just a few counts. No antigen is known for it. These data come from a study of T cells in Graves' hyperthyroidism and ophthalmopathy. Across the whole study: The blood sample was taken at first diagnosis, before treatment began. General study points: Blood also contained most expanded thyroid clonotypes above 0.001. The model made its ophthalmopathy prediction, and onset followed a median 6.5 months later.

Disease duration under 2 months; hyperthyroidism patients were aged 18 to 65. J was trimmed by 6 bases and V by 3 bases; bases with no gene match: 9. Looked up from germline, CDR1 is SGHTS and CDR2 is YDEGEE. The CDR3 contains 15 residues. The TCR beta CDR3 regions underwent amplification using RNA transcripts as the source. Carried out on the TCR CDR3, a first-round RT-PCR used the HTBI primer set. TCRdb fed the multiplex PCR reads into MiXCR, producing one record per CDR3 protein. In the table there are roughly 740,000 distinct CDR3 sequences, around 17% of which are singletons. The chain combines TRBV5-8 with TRBJ2-1; 7 nucleotides line up with TRBD1. The sample taken for sequencing was blood. The source of this sequence is a man younger than 30 with Graves' hyperthyroidism. DNA of the CDR3: TGTGCCAGCAGCTCTTACAGGGGAATCTCCAATGAGCAGTTCTTC. Translating gives CASSSYRGISNEQFF.